Listed here are 27 T cell receptor beta chains from one sample, sequenced in a study of cytomegalovirus exposure and HLA in healthy donors. The PCR made use of 60 Vbeta and 13 Jbeta primers. TCRdb keeps only in-frame clones here, not all; method: immunoSEQ multiplex PCR. This sample has approximately 97,000 clones, with 79% found just once. Sequencing was done on a sample of PBMCs. These receptors were taken from a male donor in good health and CMV-seropositive.

The V call is TRBV19, the J call TRBJ2-1; TRBD2 agrees at 7 bases. This CDR3 has 14 residues. The germline CDR1 and CDR2 sequences are LNHDA and SQIVND (reference sequence). J was trimmed by 2 bases and V by 5 bases; bases with no gene match: 3. CDR3 DNA: TGTGCCAGTAGTTACGGGGGGACCTACAATGAGCAGTTCTTC. As protein: CASSYGGTYNEQFF.

J is TRBJ1-4 and V is TRBV6-1, with D uncertain. This CDR3 contains 14 residues. V lost 9 bases and J 11 bases, leaving 22 bases between the germline ends. Germline V gene lookup returns CDR1 MNHNS and CDR2 SASEGT. The CDR3 DNA reads TGTGCCAGTCTTCCGGAGGGCCCCAATCCGAAACTGTTTTTT. Translated, it gives CASLPEGPNPKLFF.

The chain uses TRBV5-1 and TRBJ1-2; 7 bases are a match to TRBD1. The CDR3 runs to 17 residues. J was trimmed by 4 bases and V by 0 bases; bases with no gene match: 12. CDR1 is SGHRS, CDR2 YFSETQ, per germline. CDR3 DNA sequence: TGCGCCAGCAGCTTGGCCTCCGGGACAGAGGTCGTCTATGGCTACACCTTC. Its translation is CASSLASGTEVVYGYTF.

The chain recombines TRBV19 with TRBJ1-1, with 10 bases matching TRBD1. Unmatched junction bases numbered 9, after V lost 0 bases and J lost 11 bases. Germline assignment: CDR1 LNHDA and CDR2 SQIVND (reference sequence). This CDR3 has 15 amino acids. The CDR3 DNA reads TGTGCCAGTAGTATAGAGGGGGACAGGGGCCGGGAGGCTTTCTTT. Translated, it gives CASSIEGDRGREAFF.

The chain combines TRBV30 with TRBJ2-5; D unclear. V was pared by 1 base and J by 1 base, with 7 bases between. This CDR3 has 13 amino acids. Germline CDR1 is GTSNPN and CDR2 is SVGIG (reference sequence). For the CDR3, the DNA is TGTGCCTGGAGTGGAGGTTCCCAAGAGACCCAGTACTTC. It yields the protein CAWSGGSQETQYF. The entire variable domain, with the rest obtained from reference TRBV30 and TRBJ2-5, is as follows: SQTIHQWPATLVQPVGSPLSLECTVEGTSNPNLYWYRQAAGRGLQLLFYSVGIGQISSEVPQNLSASRPQDRQFILSSKKLLLSDSGFYLCAWSGGSQETQYFGPGTRLLVL.

The chain combines TRBV4-1 with TRBJ2-7; a possible D gene is TRBD2 (7 bases). The germline V gene encodes CDR1 MGHRA and CDR2 YSYEKL. This CDR3 is 17 amino acids long. V was cut by 0 bases and J by 3 bases, with 18 bases left in between. The CDR3 DNA reads TGCGCCAGCAGCCAAGATCGAGGTGGGGGGGCAAGCTACGAGCAGTACTTC. Its protein is CASSQDRGGGASYEQYF.

The rearrangement joins TRBV29-1 to TRBJ1-1, with 8 positions matching TRBD1. The CDR3 totals 13 residues. CDR1 and CDR2 (germline): SQVTM, ANQGSEA. J lost 0 bases, V lost 8 bases, and 5 bases had no gene match. CDR3 loop: CSSGQGMNTEAFF. CDR3 coding DNA: TGCAGCTCTGGACAGGGCATGAACACTGAAGCTTTCTTT.

The chain has TRBV4-3 and TRBJ1-1; D unresolved. The V end was cut by 0 bases, the J end by 8 bases, with 13 bases between. This CDR3 spans 14 amino acids. Germline values: CDR1 LGHNA, CDR2 YSLEER. The CDR3 bases are TGCGCCAGCAGCCAAGACGAGGTCGGTGGGGAAGCTTTCTTT. It yields the protein CASSQDEVGGEAFF.

This clone was seen just once. The chain uses TRBV27 and TRBJ1-1; TRBD1 is a possible D gene (5 bases). The V end was cut by 5 bases, the J end by 5 bases, with 24 bases between. This CDR3 is 17 amino acids long. Looked up from germline, CDR1 is MNHEY and CDR2 is SMNVEV (reference sequence). The DNA of the CDR3 is TGTGCCAGCAGTCCGCTGGGTGTTCGGGGGTCAAGAACTGAAGCTTTCTTT. It encodes CASSPLGVRGSRTEAFF.

J is TRBJ2-3 and V is TRBV7-6, with 9 bases matching TRBD2. Germline assignment: CDR1 SGHVS and CDR2 FNYEAQ. V dropped 5 bases and J dropped 4; count of bases not matched to a gene: 10. This CDR3 contains 16 residues. CDR3 bases: TGTGCCAGCAGCGTCCTAGCGGGGTTCATGGCAGATACGCAGTATTTT. This translates into CASSVLAGFMADTQYF.

V gene TRBV9 combines with J gene TRBJ1-6; 7 positions agree with TRBD1. The germline V gene has CDR1 SGDLS and CDR2 YYNGEE. Losses at the gene ends were 3 bases for V and 7 bases for J; bases not matched to a gene: 4. The CDR3 loop spans 14 amino acids. CDR3 sequence (DNA): TGTGCCAGCAGCGCGATACAGGGGAATTCACCCCTCCACTTT. The encoded protein is CASSAIQGNSPLHF. Supplemented by reference TRBV9 and TRBJ1-6, the full variable domain reads DSGVTQTPKHLITATGQRVTLRCSPRSGDLSVYWYQQSLDQGLQFLIQYYNGEERAKGNILERFSAQQFPDLHSELNLSSLELGDSALYFCASSAIQGNSPLHFGNGTRLTVT.

This chain connects TRBV25-1 to TRBJ1-2; D is perhaps TRBD1 (5 bases). Germline V CDR1 and CDR2: MGHDK, SYGVNS. The CDR3 has 14 residues. The V and J ends lost 2 bases and 5 bases respectively, with 12 bases between them. The CDR3 protein is CASSERGRPYGYTF. CDR3 coding DNA: TGTGCCAGCAGTGAAAGGGGCAGACCTTATGGCTACACCTTC.

V gene TRBV19 combines with J gene TRBJ1-5, with D possibly matching TRBD1 (5 bases). CDR3 length: 15 amino acids. The V end lost 3 bases, the J end lost 1 base, and 10 bases lay between the germline ends. Germline loops: CDR1 LNHDA, CDR2 SQIVND (reference sequence). The CDR3 here is CASSIRADSNQPQHF. The CDR3 DNA reads TGTGCCAGTAGTATCAGGGCAGACAGCAATCAGCCCCAGCATTTT.

The V and J genes are TRBV27 and TRBJ2-5, with D maybe TRBD2 (5 bases). The germline V gene has CDR1 MNHEY and CDR2 SMNVEV (reference sequence). The CDR3 length is 15 residues. Trimming shortened V by 3 bases and J by 2 bases, and 13 bases separated the two germline ends. This chain's CDR3 is CASSFFSAAQETQYF. CDR3 DNA sequence: TGTGCCAGCAGTTTTTTCTCAGCGGCTCAAGAGACCCAGTACTTC.

About this clone itself: One end of the junction varies from germline; a read error may be responsible. The rearrangement links TRBV7-9 to TRBJ1-1, with D uncertain. The CDR3 is made up of 13 amino acids. CDR1 and CDR2 from the germline V gene are SEHNR and FQNEAQ (reference sequence). CDR3 region: CSSSLDTGTEAFF. Written as DNA, the CDR3 is TGTTCCAGCAGCTTAGATACCGGCACTGAAGCTTTCTTT.

This clone is a singleton in its sample. The chain combines TRBV11-2 with TRBJ2-7; tentatively, D is TRBD1 (6 bases). CDR1 and CDR2 (germline): SGHAT, FQNNGV. The CDR3 is 14 amino acids. Deletions cut 1 base from V and 3 bases from J, with 10 bases between. DNA of the CDR3: TGTGCCAGCAGCTTAGGGGGACATTTCTACGAGCAGTACTTC. Its protein is CASSLGGHFYEQYF.

J is TRBJ2-7 and V is TRBV5-4; 7 bases are shared with TRBD2. Germline lookup yields CDR1 SGHNT and CDR2 YYREEE (reference sequence). The CDR3 is made up of 16 amino acids. V dropped 4 bases and J dropped 0; count of bases not matched to a gene: 10. In DNA, the CDR3 is TGTGCCAGCAGCCCGGGGGGAATGACGAGCTCCTACGAGCAGTACTTC. The encoded protein is CASSPGGMTSSYEQYF.

CDR3: CASSSSPGLADGTDTQYF. The CDR3 nucleotides read TGTGCCAGCTCATCCTCCCCAGGACTAGCGGACGGCACAGATACGCAGTATTTT. The V call is TRBV18, the J call TRBJ2-3, with 10 bases lining up with TRBD2. The CDR3 extends over 18 amino acids. Germline lookup yields CDR1 KGHSH and CDR2 LQKENI. The V and J ends lost 5 bases and 1 base, in that order; junction bases with no gene match: 12.

This clone was counted once. Other nucleotide sequences from this sample produce the same CDR3. This chain links TRBV5-4 with TRBJ2-5; TRBD2 matches at 15 bases. Trimming at V came to 4 bases and at J to 2 bases, leaving 3 bases not matched to a gene. Germline loops: CDR1 SGHNT, CDR2 YYREEE (reference sequence). The CDR3 totals 16 residues. Here the CDR3 DNA reads TGTGCCAGCAGCAAGGGACTAGCGGGGGGTCAAGAGACCCAGTACTTC. Encoded protein: CASSKGLAGGQETQYF.

The chain couples TRBV5-4 to TRBJ2-7, with D possibly TRBD2 on 7 matching bases. Germline CDR1 and CDR2: SGHNT and YYREEE (reference sequence). Trimming removed 4 bases from V and 7 bases from J, with 15 bases in between. The CDR3 has 13 amino acids. Here the CDR3 reads CASSRGGPREQYF. For the CDR3, the DNA is TGTGCCAGCAGCAGGGGGGGCCCCAGGGAGCAGTACTTC.

V and J are TRBV7-8 and TRBJ1-5; weak D call: TRBD1 (5 bases). Germline V gene lookup returns CDR1 SGHVS and CDR2 FQNEAQ. This CDR3 comprises 14 residues. V lost 5 bases, J lost 4 bases, and 12 bases lay in between. DNA of the CDR3: TGTGCCAGCAGCCCCGGACAAGTGAATCAGCCCCAGCATTTT. Translating it yields CASSPGQVNQPQHF. Together with reference TRBV7-8 and TRBJ1-5, the CDR3 gives the full variable domain: GAGVSQSPRYKVAKRGQDVALRCDPISGHVSLFWYQQALGQGPEFLTYFQNEAQLDKSGLPSDRFFAERPEGSVSTLKIQRTQQEDSAVYLCASSPGQVNQPQHFGDGTRLSIL.

The rearrangement joins TRBV5-1 to TRBJ1-3; weak D call: TRBD1 (6 bases). Trimming took 5 bases from V and 4 from J, leaving 16 bases between them. CDR1 and CDR2 (germline): SGHRS, YFSETQ. The CDR3 covers 15 residues. The CDR3 nucleotides are TGCGCCAGCAGATTGAGGACAGAGTTCGGAAACACCATATATTTT. Translation: CASRLRTEFGNTIYF.

The rearrangement joins TRBV30 to TRBJ2-3; 12 nucleotides match TRBD2. Trimming at V came to 2 bases and at J to 0 bases, leaving 9 bases not matched to a gene. In germline, CDR1 is GTSNPN, CDR2 SVGIG (reference sequence). The CDR3 has 18 residues. This CDR3 is CAWSSTSGGSSSTDTQYF. CDR3 nucleotide sequence: TGTGCCTGGAGTAGTACTAGCGGGGGGTCATCTAGCACAGATACGCAGTATTTT.

The rearrangement uses TRBV7-9 and TRBJ2-3; 12 bases match TRBD1. The V segment lost 7 bases and the J segment 6 bases; nucleotides outside the gene matches: 5. This CDR3 has 14 residues. The germline V gene has CDR1 SEHNR and CDR2 FQNEAQ (reference sequence). As DNA, the CDR3 is TGTGCCAGCACACCGGGACAGGGGGCGGATACGCAGTATTTT. Amino acids: CASTPGQGADTQYF.

The rearrangement joins TRBV19 to TRBJ1-1; TRBD1 is a possible D gene (5 bases). CDR1 and CDR2 from the germline V gene are LNHDA and SQIVND (reference sequence). Trimming shortened V by 4 bases and J by 0 bases, and 15 bases separated the two germline ends. The CDR3 extends over 16 amino acids. The CDR3 loop reads CASSNAREGMNTEAFF. The DNA for the CDR3 is TGTGCCAGTAGTAATGCCAGGGAGGGGATGAACACTGAAGCTTTCTTT.

The count of this clone is one. The rearrangement uses TRBV25-1 and TRBJ1-6; 7 positions agree with TRBD1. The trim removed 3 bases at V and 8 bases at J, leaving 7 bases unmatched. This CDR3 has 15 residues. Germline loops: CDR1 MGHDK, CDR2 SYGVNS. CDR3 nucleotide sequence: TGTGCCAGCAGTGACAGGGGGTTTGACGATTCACCCCTCCACTTT. The encoded protein is CASSDRGFDDSPLHF.

The V call is TRBV5-1, the J call TRBJ2-5; D remains unclear. Germline V lookup: CDR1 SGHRS, CDR2 YFSETQ. V was cut by 0 bases and J by 5 bases, with 14 bases left in between. The CDR3 extends over 15 amino acids. CDR3 in DNA: TGCGCCAGCAGCTTGGCCTTGAGCATTGAGGAGACCCAGTACTTC. Protein sequence: CASSLALSIEETQYF.